Listed below are T cell receptor beta chains from one sample, sequenced in a study of shared clonotypes between healthy human individuals. TCRdb's table, derived via immunoSEQ multiplex PCR, lists solely in-frame clones and lacks some. The table records 2 million to 2.5 million clones, nearly 97% of them present only once. Sequenced: naive CD4+ T cells sorted from blood. Every receptor here comes from a man between 18 and 29 years old in good health. Both conserved end residues are part of each CDR3. Each record gives: V gene, D gene, J gene, clone size, CDR3 DNA, CDR3 protein. D genes are given only for firm matches. Where a row states a size, it is once, few, many or the class of an expanded clone; other rows omit it.

TRBV9,NA,TRBJ1-3,NA,TGTGCCAGCAGCGTAGTCTCAGGTCCTAGCTCTGGAAACACCATATATTTT,CASSVVSGPSSGNTIYF
TRBV7-2,TRBD1,TRBJ2-3,NA,TGTGCCAGCAGCCAGGACAGGTACACAGATACGCAGTATTTT,CASSQDRYTDTQYF
TRBV27,NA,TRBJ1-5,NA,TGTGCCAGCAGTCCTTTGGGGCAGTTTAGCAATCAGCCCCAGCATTTT,CASSPLGQFSNQPQHF
TRBV11-2,TRBD2,TRBJ2-5,NA,TGTGCCAGCAGCTTCCTCACTAGCGGGGAGACCCAGTACTTC,CASSFLTSGETQYF
TRBV4-3,NA,TRBJ1-4,NA,TGCGCCAGCAGCCAAGAGCCCTCTCCCGAAAAACTGTTTTTT,CASSQEPSPEKLFF
TRBV18,TRBD1,TRBJ1-1,NA,TGTGCCAGCTCACCGCCCTCGGTACAGGGGGCTCCAGGGGCTTTCTTT,CASSPPSVQGAPGAFF
TRBV2,NA,TRBJ2-3,once,TGTGCCAGCAGTGAAGCGGCCTATATCACAGATACGCAGTATTTT,CASSEAAYITDTQYF
TRBV28,NA,TRBJ1-2,NA,TGTGCCAGCACCGACTGGACGGAAGGGAACTATGGCTACACCTTC,CASTDWTEGNYGYTF
TRBV5-4,NA,TRBJ2-2,NA,TGTGCCAGCAGCTCCGGGCAAGGAAAATTTACCGGGGAGCTGTTTTTT,CASSSGQGKFTGELFF
TRBV5-1,NA,TRBJ1-2,NA,TGCGCCAGCAGCTTGGGGCTAATGGGGCACTATGGCTACACCTTC,CASSLGLMGHYGYTF
TRBV6-6,TRBD1,TRBJ1-2,NA,TGTGCCAGCAACACCCCAGGACAGGATGGCTACACCTTC,CASNTPGQDGYTF
TRBV5-4,TRBD2,TRBJ2-3,NA,TGTGCCAGCAGCCGGCTAGCGGGAGATACAGATACGCAGTATTTT,CASSRLAGDTDTQYF
TRBV27,NA,TRBJ2-5,NA,TGTGCCAGCAGTTCGGACGCGGGTTCCCAGTACTTC,CASSSDAGSQYF
TRBV9,NA,TRBJ2-2,NA,TGTGCCAGCAGCCTTCTGGGGGACACCGGGGAGCTGTTTTTT,CASSLLGDTGELFF
TRBV10-3,NA,TRBJ1-2,NA,TGTGCCATCAGTGAGAGAGGGCGGGAGTATGGCTACACCTTC,CAISERGREYGYTF
TRBV4-3,TRBD1,TRBJ1-6,once,TGCGCCAGCAGCCAAGTTTACAGGGGGAATCCACCCCTCCACTTT,CASSQVYRGNPPLHF
TRBV27,TRBD2,TRBJ2-7,NA,TGTGCCAGCAGTTTGAAGGTGTCTAGCGGGAAATCCTACGAGCAGTACTTC,CASSLKVSSGKSYEQYF
TRBV7-2,NA,TRBJ2-7,NA,TGTGCCAGCAGCTTCCGGAACGGGGGATCGGTCGAGCAGTACTTC,CASSFRNGGSVEQYF
TRBV18,NA,TRBJ1-3,once,TGTGCCAGCTCACCACCAATGCGGGGCGGCTCTGGAAACACCATATATTTT,CASSPPMRGGSGNTIYF
TRBV18,TRBD2,TRBJ2-7,NA,TGTGCCAGCTCACCCCCGACTAGCGGTCTCAACGAGCAGTACTTC,CASSPPTSGLNEQYF
TRBV7-2,TRBD1,TRBJ1-6,NA,TGTGCCAGCAGCTTAGGTCAGGACAGGGGTCGTTCACCCCTCCACTTT,CASSLGQDRGRSPLHF
TRBV7-2,NA,TRBJ2-5,NA,TGTGCCAGCAGCTTAGATGGTGGGACCCAGTACTTC,CASSLDGGTQYF